Following are 19 T cell receptor beta chains from one sample sequenced in a study of blood T cell repertoires in COVID-19. Repertoires were generated with immunoSEQ multiplex PCR, while TCRdb's copy carries only in-frame clones and drops some. The sample consists of approximately 300,000 clones, about 89% of them appearing once. The source material was peripheral blood. The receptors derive from a man aged 35 to 55 with acute or convalescent COVID-19.

This clone was detected only once. V gene TRBV5-1 combines with J gene TRBJ2-1; 8 bases match TRBD2. CDR3 length equals 15 residues. The V gene end was trimmed by 3 bases and the J gene end by 5 bases; junction bases not matched to a gene: 7. Germline CDR1 SGHRS, CDR2 YFSETQ. Here the CDR3 reads CASSSTGLANNEQFF. CDR3 DNA: TGCGCCAGCAGCTCGACTGGACTAGCTAACAATGAGCAGTTCTTC.

The J gene is TRBJ1-2, the V gene TRBV15, with D uncertain. The CDR3 is 12 amino acids. Trimming removed 5 bases from V and 7 bases from J, with 11 bases in between. From germline, CDR1 is LNHNV and CDR2 YYDKDF (reference sequence). DNA for the CDR3: TGTGCCACCAGCCGGCTTGAGGGTGGCTACACCTTC. It encodes CATSRLEGGYTF.

The chain employs TRBV18 and TRBJ1-5, with 8 bases fitting TRBD1. CDR1 is KGHSH, CDR2 LQKENI, per germline. Trimming cost V 6 bases and J 4 bases; bases outside gene matches: 11. This CDR3 has 16 residues. The CDR3 region has the DNA TGTGCCAGCTCCCTACCCCCGGACAGGGTAAATCAGCCCCAGCATTTT. Protein sequence: CASSLPPDRVNQPQHF.

Regarding this clone: Other DNA sequences of this sample code for an identical CDR3. The J gene is TRBJ1-1, the V gene TRBV6-5; perhaps TRBD1 as D (5 bases). The CDR3 has 14 residues. CDR1 and CDR2 (germline): MNHEY, SVGAGI. V was pared by 6 bases and J by 0 bases, with 11 bases between. The CDR3 DNA reads as TGTGCCAGCAGCCCCCGACAGTTGAACACTGAAGCTTTCTTT. This translates into CASSPRQLNTEAFF.

The V call is TRBV6-5, the J call TRBJ2-7; the D is unclear. V lost 7 bases and J 2 bases, leaving 15 bases between the germline ends. The CDR3 totals 14 residues. Germline assignment: CDR1 MNHEY and CDR2 SVGAGI. Here the CDR3 reads CASTTPLVTYEQYF. As DNA, the CDR3 is TGTGCCAGCACCACCCCTCTAGTAACCTACGAGCAGTACTTC.

As DNA, the CDR3 is TGTGCCAGTAGTAGGGACACGAGCTCCTATAATTCACCCCTCCACTTT. This encodes CASSRDTSSYNSPLHF. The rearrangement uses TRBV19 and TRBJ1-6, with D possibly TRBD1 on 6 matching bases. Looked up from germline, CDR1 is LNHDA and CDR2 is SQIVND (reference sequence). V was clipped by 4 bases and J by 0 bases, with 10 bases between them. CDR3 length equals 16 residues.

This clone was counted a single time. The V and J genes are TRBV5-4 and TRBJ2-2; perhaps TRBD2 as D (6 bases). The ends were cut back, 1 base at V and 0 bases at J, with 7 bases in the middle. The germline V gene has CDR1 SGHNT and CDR2 YYREEE (reference sequence). There are 15 residues in the CDR3. The CDR3 DNA reads as TGTGCCAGCAGCTTGCCGGGGGCGAACACCGGGGAGCTGTTTTTT. Its translation is CASSLPGANTGELFF.

The J gene is TRBJ2-7, the V gene TRBV5-1, with TRBD2 matching over 7 bases. J gave up 7 bases and V 2 bases, and 15 bases lay outside the gene matches. The CDR3 is made up of 16 amino acids. Germline V gene sequence: CDR1 SGHRS, CDR2 YFSETQ. The CDR3 sequence is CASSFLGTTEQREQYF. The CDR3 DNA reads TGCGCCAGCAGCTTCCTAGGGACTACCGAGCAACGGGAGCAGTACTTC.

The chain employs TRBV7-8 and TRBJ1-1, with D hard to call. Germline CDR1 and CDR2: SGHVS and FQNEAQ. V dropped 5 bases and J dropped 10 bases, with 17 bases sitting between them. The CDR3 sequence is 13 residues long. The CDR3 spells CASSPGLSLGAFF. In DNA, the CDR3 is TGTGCCAGCAGCCCCGGTCTTTCCCTCGGAGCTTTCTTT.

The chain combines TRBV6-5 with TRBJ1-2; D might be TRBD1 (5 bases). The germline V gene has CDR1 MNHEY and CDR2 SVGAGI. V was cut by 7 bases and J by 5 bases, with 14 bases left in between. The length of the CDR3 is 13 residues. This CDR3 reads CASTGGMLYGYTF. In DNA, the CDR3 is TGTGCCAGCACCGGGGGGATGTTGTATGGCTACACCTTC.

The J gene is TRBJ1-5, the V gene TRBV6-5; no firm D call. CDR3 length: 14 amino acids. In germline, CDR1 is MNHEY, CDR2 SVGAGI. Trimming took 7 bases from V and 0 from J, leaving 10 bases between them. CDR3 amino acids: CASTGIYSNQPQHF. The CDR3 DNA reads TGTGCCAGCACCGGGATTTATAGCAATCAGCCCCAGCATTTT.

This chain uses TRBV23-1 with TRBJ1-6; weak D call: TRBD1 (6 bases). TRBV23-1 is flagged as an ORF with uncertain function. The CDR3 is made up of 18 amino acids. V was trimmed by 6 bases and J by 6 bases, leaving 24 bases between them. The CDR3 DNA reads TGCGCCAGCAGCCCCAGGGGTAGGGTCCTACCTTCTAATTCACCCCTCCACTTT. Its translation is CASSPRGRVLPSNSPLHF.

This chain joins TRBV4-1 and TRBJ2-5; no clear D gene. Germline V CDR1 and CDR2: MGHRA, YSYEKL. Trimming removed 1 base from V and 4 bases from J, with 7 bases in between. The CDR3 length is 13 residues. The CDR3 loop reads CASSQGHSETQYF. The CDR3 nucleotides are TGCGCCAGCAGCCAAGGACATTCAGAGACCCAGTACTTC.

V is TRBV2 and J is TRBJ2-3, with unresolved D. The CDR3 is made up of 13 amino acids. Germline V gene data show CDR1 as SNHLY and CDR2 as FYNNEI. V was shortened by 6 bases and J by 5 bases, with 12 bases between the two germline ends. This chain's CDR3 is CASSGPVKDTQYF. The CDR3 nucleotides read TGTGCCAGCAGCGGTCCGGTAAAAGATACGCAGTATTTT.

This sequence joins TRBV7-9 and TRBJ1-2, with 7 bases that match TRBD1. Unmatched junction bases numbered 5, after V lost 1 base and J lost 6 bases. The CDR3 covers 14 residues. The germline V gene has CDR1 SEHNR and CDR2 FQNEAQ (reference sequence). The DNA of the CDR3 is TGTGCCAGCAGCTTAGGATCCAGGGGGGATGGCTACACCTTC. Protein: CASSLGSRGDGYTF.

The CDR3 DNA reads TGTGCCAGCAGTGAGATTAACTGGGGGGGGGACAATGAGCAGTTCTTC. Amino acids: CASSEINWGGDNEQFF. This sequence joins TRBV27 and TRBJ2-1, with 7 bases lining up with TRBD2. Germline CDR1 MNHEY, CDR2 SMNVEV (reference sequence). The CDR3 loop spans 16 amino acids. V gave up 5 bases and J gave up 5 bases; unmatched junction bases: 12.

The chain joins TRBV4-1 to TRBJ2-1, with 8 nucleotides matching TRBD2. Per the germline V gene, CDR1 is MGHRA and CDR2 is YSYEKL. V gave up 0 bases and J gave up 3 bases; unmatched junction bases: 7. This CDR3 has 17 amino acids. The chain's CDR3 is CASSQDNAGGLYNEQFF. The CDR3 DNA is TGCGCCAGCAGCCAAGATAACGCGGGGGGCCTCTACAATGAGCAGTTCTTC.

The CDR3 sequence: CAWGLVNQPQHF. As DNA, the CDR3 is TGTGCCTGGGGACTGGTCAATCAGCCCCAGCATTTT. The chain uses TRBV30 and TRBJ1-5, with D hard to call. CDR1 is GTSNPN, CDR2 SVGIG, per germline (reference sequence). V gave up 5 bases and J gave up 3 bases, with 8 bases separating them. The CDR3 is made up of 12 amino acids.

Written as DNA, the CDR3 is TGTGCCAGCAGTGTAGGGACAGGGGGATGGGATAATCAGCCCCAGCATTTT. Protein product: CASSVGTGGWDNQPQHF. The V and J genes are TRBV6-1 and TRBJ1-5; 11 nucleotides agree with TRBD1. J was trimmed by 4 bases and V by 4 bases; bases with no gene match: 9. The CDR3 totals 17 residues. From germline, CDR1 is MNHNS and CDR2 SASEGT.